These T cell receptor beta chains were read from a single sample in a study of CD8+CD57+ T cells in acquired aplastic anemia. From the reads, TCRdb called clonotypes with MiXCR, one entry per CDR3 protein. The sample includes more than 150,000 distinct CDR3 sequences, 48% of them seen just once. The material sequenced was sorted CD4+, CD8+, or CD8+CD57+ T cells (not recorded which) from PBMCs. The receptors derive from a human donor with aplastic anemia. Both conserved end residues are part of each CDR3. The D gene is left open where the match is weak. Only some rows state a clone size, as once, few, many or a class for expanded clones.

d_gene: TRBD1
j_gene: TRBJ2-1
abundance: -
v_gene: TRBV10-3
CDR3aa: CAILGTGGMNEQFF
CDR3nt: TGTGCCATCTTGGGGACAGGGGGCATGAATGAGCAGTTCTTC

d_gene: -
j_gene: TRBJ2-5
abundance: -
v_gene: TRBV20-1
CDR3aa: CGARVLPGETQYF
CDR3nt: TGCGGTGCTAGAGTACTACCGGGAGAGACCCAGTACTTC

d_gene: -
j_gene: TRBJ2-3
abundance: few
v_gene: TRBV7-3
CDR3aa: CASSLIGGTTDTQYF
CDR3nt: TGTGCCAGCAGCTTAATTGGCGGCACCACAGATACGCAGTATTTT

d_gene: -
j_gene: TRBJ2-2
abundance: -
v_gene: TRBV2
CDR3aa: CASRGRVNTGELFF
CDR3nt: TGTGCCAGCAGGGGCAGGGTGAACACCGGGGAGCTGTTTTTT

d_gene: TRBD2
j_gene: TRBJ2-3
abundance: many
v_gene: TRBV5-5
CDR3aa: CASSLMTSGSTDTQYF
CDR3nt: TGTGCCAGCAGCTTGATGACTAGCGGGAGCACAGATACGCAGTATTTT

d_gene: TRBD1
j_gene: TRBJ1-2
abundance: once
v_gene: TRBV19
CDR3aa: CASSSRTGGYTF
CDR3nt: TGTGCCAGTAGTTCCCGGACAGGGGGCTACACCTTC

d_gene: -
j_gene: TRBJ1-6
abundance: -
v_gene: TRBV10-3
CDR3aa: CAISEEGFRPSPLHF
CDR3nt: TGTGCCATCAGTGAGGAGGGGTTTCGACCTTCACCCCTCCACTTT

d_gene: -
j_gene: TRBJ2-2
abundance: many
v_gene: TRBV11-3
CDR3aa: CASSATNTGELFF
CDR3nt: TGTGCCAGCAGCGCCACGAACACCGGGGAGCTGTTTTTT

d_gene: TRBD1
j_gene: TRBJ1-5
abundance: -
v_gene: TRBV2
CDR3aa: CASSEVDRDQPQHF
CDR3nt: TGTGCCAGCAGTGAAGTGGACAGGGACCAGCCCCAGCATTTT

d_gene: TRBD1
j_gene: TRBJ1-2
abundance: many
v_gene: TRBV19
CDR3aa: CASSIGTGGVYGYTF
CDR3nt: TGTGCCAGTAGTATAGGTACAGGGGGCGTCTATGGCTACACCTTC

d_gene: TRBD1
j_gene: TRBJ1-3
abundance: few
v_gene: TRBV7-2
CDR3aa: CASSLAAGGTGNTIYF
CDR3nt: TGTGCCAGCAGCTTAGCGGCAGGGGGCACTGGAAACACCATATATTTT

d_gene: -
j_gene: TRBJ1-5
abundance: -
v_gene: TRBV5-1
CDR3aa: CASSPRGGSNQPQHF
CDR3nt: TGCGCCAGCAGCCCACGGGGCGGTAGCAATCAGCCCCAGCATTTT

d_gene: TRBD2
j_gene: TRBJ2-1
abundance: many
v_gene: TRBV6-4
CDR3aa: CASSVPSGKQFF
CDR3nt: TGTGCCAGCAGTGTTCCTAGCGGTAAGCAGTTCTTC

d_gene: TRBD2
j_gene: TRBJ2-7
abundance: many
v_gene: TRBV7-9
CDR3aa: CASSLAGGPQYEQYF
CDR3nt: TGTGCCAGCAGCTTAGCGGGAGGGCCTCAGTACGAGCAGTACTTC

d_gene: TRBD2
j_gene: TRBJ2-6
abundance: many
v_gene: TRBV7-6
CDR3aa: CASSFPLAGGVSGANVLTF
CDR3nt: TGTGCCAGCAGCTTTCCTCTAGCGGGGGGGGTCTCTGGGGCCAACGTCCTGACTTTC

d_gene: -
j_gene: TRBJ1-2
abundance: many
v_gene: TRBV20-1
CDR3aa: CSAREGAAYGYTF
CDR3nt: TGCAGTGCTAGAGAGGGGGCCGCCTATGGCTACACCTTC

d_gene: -
j_gene: TRBJ2-5
abundance: -
v_gene: TRBV24-1
CDR3aa: CATSDFPSETQYF
CDR3nt: TGTGCCACCAGTGATTTCCCTTCAGAGACCCAGTACTTC

d_gene: TRBD2
j_gene: TRBJ2-1
abundance: once
v_gene: TRBV25-1
CDR3aa: CASVVGTRGPNEQFF
CDR3nt: TGTGCCAGCGTGGTCGGGACTAGAGGGCCCAATGAGCAGTTCTTC

d_gene: -
j_gene: TRBJ1-1
abundance: -
v_gene: TRBV7-9
CDR3aa: CASSLVEAFF
CDR3nt: TGTGCCAGCAGCTTAGTTGAAGCTTTCTTT

d_gene: -
j_gene: TRBJ2-5
abundance: -
v_gene: TRBV18
CDR3aa: CASSLPGEQETQYF
CDR3nt: TGTGCCAGCTCACTACCGGGGGAACAAGAGACCCAGTACTTC

d_gene: TRBD2
j_gene: TRBJ2-5
abundance: -
v_gene: TRBV20-1
CDR3aa: CSARKGSGGQETQYF
CDR3nt: TGCAGTGCTAGAAAGGGTAGCGGGGGACAAGAGACCCAGTACTTC

d_gene: TRBD1
j_gene: TRBJ1-2
abundance: many
v_gene: TRBV7-2
CDR3aa: CASSLARGGNGYTF
CDR3nt: TGTGCCAGCAGCTTAGCCCGAGGGGGCAATGGCTACACCTTC

d_gene: TRBD2
j_gene: TRBJ2-5
abundance: once
v_gene: TRBV29-1
CDR3aa: CSGVPGGRETQYF
CDR3nt: TGCAGCGGCGTTCCGGGGGGAAGAGAGACCCAGTACTTC

d_gene: -
j_gene: TRBJ1-6
abundance: few
v_gene: TRBV7-2
CDR3aa: CASSKLQEPLHF
CDR3nt: TGTGCCAGCAGCAAGTTACAGGAACCCCTCCACTTT

d_gene: TRBD1
j_gene: TRBJ2-1
abundance: few
v_gene: TRBV6-5
CDR3aa: CASSYAGQAYNEQFF
CDR3nt: TGTGCCAGCAGTTACGCAGGACAGGCCTACAATGAGCAGTTCTTC

d_gene: -
j_gene: TRBJ1-5
abundance: -
v_gene: TRBV24-1
CDR3aa: CATSEQGNQPQHF
CDR3nt: TGTGCCACCAGTGAACAGGGAAATCAGCCCCAGCATTTT

d_gene: -
j_gene: TRBJ2-5
abundance: -
v_gene: TRBV30
CDR3aa: CAWSVQGGETQYF
CDR3nt: TGTGCCTGGAGTGTACAGGGAGGGGAGACCCAGTACTTC

d_gene: -
j_gene: TRBJ1-2
abundance: many
v_gene: TRBV15
CDR3aa: CATSRDRTAGGSYTF
CDR3nt: TGTGCCACCAGCAGAGACCGGACAGCCGGGGGAAGCTACACCTTC

d_gene: -
j_gene: TRBJ1-2
abundance: few
v_gene: TRBV7-3
CDR3aa: CASSLGLNYGYTF
CDR3nt: TGTGCCAGCAGCTTGGGACTAAACTATGGCTACACCTTC

d_gene: TRBD1
j_gene: TRBJ1-2
abundance: -
v_gene: TRBV10-3
CDR3aa: CAQAEGANYGYTF
CDR3nt: TGTGCCCAAGCCGAGGGGGCCAACTATGGCTACACCTTC

d_gene: -
j_gene: TRBJ2-3
abundance: many
v_gene: TRBV5-8
CDR3aa: CASSFGITTDTQYF
CDR3nt: TGTGCCAGCAGCTTTGGGATTACCACAGATACGCAGTATTTT

d_gene: -
j_gene: TRBJ2-3
abundance: -
v_gene: TRBV4-1
CDR3aa: CASSQDGSAADTQYF
CDR3nt: TGCGCCAGCAGCCAAGATGGGTCGGCGGCAGATACGCAGTATTTT

d_gene: -
j_gene: TRBJ1-2
abundance: -
v_gene: TRBV19
CDR3aa: CASSNRERQNGGYTF
CDR3nt: TGTGCCAGTAGTAACCGGGAACGACAGAACGGGGGCTACACCTTC

d_gene: -
j_gene: TRBJ2-6
abundance: once
v_gene: TRBV2
CDR3aa: CASSEGRTTWANVLTF
CDR3nt: TGTGCCAGCAGTGAGGGGAGGACAACTTGGGCCAACGTCCTGACTTTC

d_gene: TRBD1
j_gene: TRBJ1-5
abundance: -
v_gene: TRBV5-1
CDR3aa: CASSLAGTDSNQPQHF
CDR3nt: TGCGCCAGCAGCTTGGCCGGGACAGATAGCAATCAGCCCCAGCATTTT

d_gene: TRBD2
j_gene: TRBJ2-5
abundance: many
v_gene: TRBV5-1
CDR3aa: CASSQGTSRQETQYF
CDR3nt: TGCGCCAGCAGCCAAGGGACTAGCAGGCAAGAGACCCAGTACTTC

d_gene: -
j_gene: TRBJ1-1
abundance: -
v_gene: TRBV6-1
CDR3aa: CASIRRENTEAFF
CDR3nt: TGTGCCAGCATTCGCAGGGAGAACACTGAAGCTTTCTTT

d_gene: -
j_gene: TRBJ1-5
abundance: -
v_gene: TRBV13
CDR3aa: CASSHGTGEGDQPQHF
CDR3nt: TGTGCCAGCAGCCACGGGACCGGGGAGGGGGATCAGCCCCAGCATTTT

d_gene: TRBD2
j_gene: TRBJ2-1
abundance: -
v_gene: TRBV5-4
CDR3aa: CASSFAGTRIGNEQFF
CDR3nt: TGTGCCAGCAGCTTCGCCGGGACTAGAATCGGCAATGAGCAGTTCTTC

d_gene: -
j_gene: TRBJ2-7
abundance: -
v_gene: TRBV20-1
CDR3aa: CSASTGRRGSYEQYF
CDR3nt: TGCAGTGCTAGTACTGGGCGGCGGGGATCCTACGAGCAGTACTTC

d_gene: TRBD1
j_gene: TRBJ2-1
abundance: many
v_gene: TRBV5-1
CDR3aa: CASSLVAGGLNEQFF
CDR3nt: TGCGCCAGCAGCTTGGTGGCAGGGGGCCTCAATGAGCAGTTCTTC

d_gene: TRBD1
j_gene: TRBJ1-6
abundance: many
v_gene: TRBV7-2
CDR3aa: CASSLEPGGSTALHF
CDR3nt: TGTGCCAGCAGCTTAGAGCCAGGGGGTAGTACGGCCCTCCACTTT

d_gene: TRBD1
j_gene: TRBJ1-6
abundance: -
v_gene: TRBV15
CDR3aa: CATSRDLDRGNSPLHF
CDR3nt: TGTGCCACCAGCAGAGATTTAGACAGGGGTAATTCACCCCTCCACTTT

d_gene: -
j_gene: TRBJ2-7
abundance: -
v_gene: TRBV28
CDR3aa: CASSPSRGREEYEQYF
CDR3nt: TGTGCCAGCAGTCCCTCCCGCGGCAGGGAGGAGTACGAGCAGTACTTC

d_gene: -
j_gene: TRBJ2-3
abundance: many
v_gene: TRBV28
CDR3aa: CASIEGRADTQYF
CDR3nt: TGTGCCAGCATAGAGGGACGCGCAGATACGCAGTATTTT

d_gene: TRBD2
j_gene: TRBJ2-2
abundance: -
v_gene: TRBV5-4
CDR3aa: CASSLYRGLAEEELFF
CDR3nt: TGTGCCAGCAGCTTGTACCGGGGACTAGCGGAGGAGGAGCTGTTTTTT

d_gene: TRBD2
j_gene: TRBJ2-3
abundance: many
v_gene: TRBV20-1
CDR3aa: CSARGTTSSTDTQYF
CDR3nt: TGCAGTGCTCGTGGGACTACCTCTAGCACAGATACGCAGTATTTT

d_gene: -
j_gene: TRBJ1-5
abundance: -
v_gene: TRBV19
CDR3aa: CAWSGGNQPQHF
CDR3nt: TGTGCCTGGAGTGGGGGAAATCAGCCCCAGCATTTT

d_gene: TRBD1
j_gene: TRBJ1-3
abundance: many
v_gene: TRBV5-1
CDR3aa: CASSEQGALGGNTIYF
CDR3nt: TGCGCCAGCAGCGAACAGGGGGCTTTGGGCGGAAACACCATATATTTT

d_gene: -
j_gene: TRBJ1-6
abundance: -
v_gene: TRBV11-1
CDR3aa: CASSLDGSSYNSPLHF
CDR3nt: TGTGCCAGCAGCTTAGATGGCAGCTCCTATAATTCACCCCTCCACTTT

d_gene: -
j_gene: TRBJ1-5
abundance: -
v_gene: TRBV5-1
CDR3aa: CASSLDALGNQPQHF
CDR3nt: TGCGCCAGCAGCTTGGATGCACTCGGCAATCAGCCCCAGCATTTT

d_gene: TRBD2
j_gene: TRBJ2-1
abundance: -
v_gene: TRBV19
CDR3aa: CASSTRTSGGGNEQFF
CDR3nt: TGTGCCAGTAGTACCAGGACTAGCGGGGGGGGCAATGAGCAGTTCTTC

d_gene: TRBD1
j_gene: TRBJ2-7
abundance: -
v_gene: TRBV6-1
CDR3aa: CASSLDRAVNEQYF
CDR3nt: TGTGCCAGCAGCCTAGACAGGGCGGTCAACGAGCAGTACTTC

d_gene: -
j_gene: TRBJ1-2
abundance: many
v_gene: TRBV6-1
CDR3aa: CASSEGGTWAGYTF
CDR3nt: TGTGCCAGCAGTGAAGGGGGGACATGGGCCGGCTACACCTTC

d_gene: TRBD2
j_gene: TRBJ2-1
abundance: -
v_gene: TRBV20-1
CDR3aa: CSAYSGTTNEQFF
CDR3nt: TGCAGTGCTTATTCCGGGACTACCAATGAGCAGTTCTTC